This T cell receptor (beta chain) was documented in a study of blood T cells in healthy people across ages. Then a second PCR, running roughly 7 to 11 cycles, was carried out with a sample-barcoded 5' primer and a J-beta primer mix. TCRdb re-called the 5' RACE reads with MiXCR, one entry per CDR3 protein. The sample has 1 million or so distinct CDR3 sequences, under 55% seen once. After removal of 5 bases from V and 2 bases from J, the junction contained 5 bases not matched to a gene. This CDR3 spans 15 amino acids. The germline V gene encodes CDR1 SEHNR and CDR2 FQNEAQ (reference sequence). A few counts support this clonotype. Its antigen remains unidentified. Overall study findings and caveats: Measured against age, TCR beta diversity per million T cells decreased in a roughly linear manner.

The receptor comes from a woman aged 60-75 years in good health. The sequencing sample was made of blood. The chain couples TRBV7-9 to TRBJ2-1; TRBD2 matches 8 bases. CDR3 sequence (DNA): TGTGCCAGCAGCGGTAGCGGGATTCCCTACAATGAGCAGTTCTTC. This translates into CASSGSGIPYNEQFF. Using reference TRBV7-9 and TRBJ2-1 for the parts outside the CDR3, the full variable domain is DTGVSQNPRHKITKRGQNVTFRCDPISEHNRLYWYRQTLGQGPEFLTYFQNEAQLEKSRLLSDRFSAERPKGSFSTLEIQRTEQGDSAMYLCASSGSGIPYNEQFFGPGTRLTVL.